Detailed here is one T cell receptor beta chain. This clone was recorded only once. Its target antigen remains unknown. No much larger clone is present one base from it, and per-base qualities are unavailable. Per the germline V gene, SGDLS is the CDR1 and YYNGEE is the CDR2. Trimming takes 0 bases from V and 0 bases from J, and the germline ends sit 12 bases apart. Spanning cysteine to phenylalanine, the CDR3 consists of 16 amino acids. Only CDR3 DNA is held: 48 bases, read in frame from base 1. TCRbeta CDR3 regions were amplified from genomic DNA by means of the immunoSEQ Assay, a bias-controlled multiplex PCR. The paper's data handling went like this. The number of nucleated cells in each sample was estimated by amplification of reference gene primers within the assay. To quantify the absolute abundance of each unique TCRbeta CDR3 rearrangement, sequence reads were collapsed and filtered. For each sample, productive Simpson clonality was calculated as the square root of Simpson's diversity index over productive rearrangements. TCRdb mirrors the immuneACCESS table, restricted to in-frame sequences. Some clones are absent from its copies; in checked studies, under half trace to an unresolved V gene, and the reason for the others is unknown. V, J and clone size derive from that table, while D and trimming were established from the DNA sequence. The sample yields some 250,000 clones; roughly 89% were counted once. The ten largest make up over 2% of the sample.

The source of the sample is a study of blood T cell repertoires in COVID-19 (dated by TCRdb to about 2020). Describing the broader study: The collaborator samples originated in the United States, Italy and Spain and spanned the acute and convalescent phases of COVID-19. The prospective study material was composed of cDNA or gDNA derived from T cells, B-cell-depleted T cells, or PBMCs. Subjects who had been exposed to COVID-19, were actively infected with it, or had recovered from it provided the deeply sampled blood TCRbeta repertoires that made up the dataset. The repertoires were released in a freely available public database meant as a resource for research on the immune response to SARS-CoV-2. Samples were obtained from the ongoing ImmuneRACE study (first 160 participants) and from some 1,200 subjects provided by 6 global collaborators. A de-identified subject ID, COVID-19 status, age in years and sex were almost always included in the sample metadata. Where available, HLA class I and class II types were obtained from metadata supplied by the sample provider rather than from assay-based typing. The paper as a whole reports these results and caveats: Clinical and demographic metadata were provided uncurated, with the amount varying by source and participant.

A second Seattle source provided samples from volunteer blood donors who had recovered from COVID-19. Collaborating institutions collected whole blood in K2EDTA tubes following their own protocols. For TCRbeta analysis, collaborator samples were shipped as frozen whole blood, as isolated PBMCs, or as DNA extracted from either sample type. The sequence came from a man aged 25-45 years who had recovered from COVID-19. Sequenced sample: peripheral blood. Rearrangement joined TRBV9 to TRBJ1-1; the D gene is perhaps TRBD1, from 6 matching bases. The CDR3 corresponds to CASSVVGHIMNTEAFF. The DNA sequence follows: TGTGCCAGCAGCGTAGTGGGACACATCATGAACACTGAAGCTTTCTTT.